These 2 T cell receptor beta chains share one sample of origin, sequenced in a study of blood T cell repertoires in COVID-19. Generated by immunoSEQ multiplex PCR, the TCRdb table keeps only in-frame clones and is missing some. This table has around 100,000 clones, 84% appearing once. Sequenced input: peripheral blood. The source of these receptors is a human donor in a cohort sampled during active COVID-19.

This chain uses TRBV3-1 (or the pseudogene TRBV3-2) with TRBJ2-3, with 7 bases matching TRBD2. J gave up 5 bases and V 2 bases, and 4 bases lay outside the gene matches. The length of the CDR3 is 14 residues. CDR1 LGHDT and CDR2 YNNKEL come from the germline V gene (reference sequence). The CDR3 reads CASSQLGEGDTQYF. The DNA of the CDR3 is TGTGCCAGCAGCCAACTAGGGGAGGGAGATACGCAGTATTTT.

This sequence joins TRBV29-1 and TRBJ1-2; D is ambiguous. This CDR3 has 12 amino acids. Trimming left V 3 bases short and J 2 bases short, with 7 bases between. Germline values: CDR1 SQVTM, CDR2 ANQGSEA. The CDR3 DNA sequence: TGCAGCGTTGATCGGGGAAACTATGGCTACACCTTC. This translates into CSVDRGNYGYTF.